One and the same sample provided the 8 T cell receptor beta chains below, sequenced in a study of T cells in Graves' hyperthyroidism and ophthalmopathy. TCR beta CDR3 region amplification was performed from RNA transcripts. Initially, a first-round RT-PCR of the TCR CDR3 employed the HTBI primer set. Via MiXCR, TCRdb re-called the multiplex PCR reads, giving one row per CDR3 protein. The sample consists of more than 350,000 distinct CDR3 sequences, approximately 15% of them appearing once. The sample taken for sequencing was blood. The source is a woman aged 25 to 45 with Graves' ophthalmopathy.

This clonotype appeared many times. The chain joins TRBV29-1 to TRBJ2-7; a weak D match, TRBD1 (6 bases). Germline values: CDR1 SQVTM, CDR2 ANQGSEA. The V gene lost 6 bases and the J gene lost 0 bases, with 9 bases spanning the gap. CDR3 size: 12 residues. The CDR3 here is CSVRQVSYEQYF. The CDR3 coding sequence is TGCAGCGTCCGACAGGTCTCCTACGAGCAGTACTTC.

At least ten counts were recorded for this clonotype. The rearrangement uses TRBV15 and TRBJ1-2; D gene uncertain. Per the germline V gene, CDR1 is LNHNV and CDR2 is YYDKDF (reference sequence). Trimming shortened V by 5 bases and J by 3 bases, and 16 bases separated the two germline ends. The length of the CDR3 is 15 residues. CDR3 nucleotides: TGTGCCACCAGCGACTCCTCAGGTTTTCACTATGGCTACACCTTC. Translated: CATSDSSGFHYGYTF.

This clonotype occurred many times. J is TRBJ2-3 and V is TRBV2, with 7 bases identical to TRBD1. The CDR3 loop spans 16 amino acids. The V gene end was trimmed by 6 bases and the J gene end by 0 bases; junction bases not matched to a gene: 9. Per germline, CDR1 SNHLY and CDR2 FYNNEI. CDR3 amino acids: CASRTNRDRSTDTQYF. The CDR3 DNA follows: TGTGCCAGCAGGACGAACCGGGACAGAAGCACAGATACGCAGTATTTT.

This clonotype occurred many times. The chain links TRBV11-2 to TRBJ2-2, with a weak D call TRBD2 (5 bases). CDR3 length equals 16 residues. CDR1 and CDR2 from the germline V gene are SGHAT and FQNNGV. V was clipped by 3 bases and J by 1 base, with 12 bases between them. The CDR3 is CASSFSRAGNTGELFF. As DNA, the CDR3 is TGTGCCAGCAGCTTCTCTCGGGCGGGGAACACCGGGGAGCTGTTTTTT.

The sample holds many counts of this clonotype. The chain couples TRBV6-2 or TRBV6-3 to TRBJ1-6, with D perhaps TRBD1 (5 bases). This CDR3 comprises 15 residues. V lost 4 bases and J 0 bases, leaving 7 bases between the germline ends. CDR1 is MNHEY and CDR2 is SVGEGT in the germline V gene. CDR3 amino acids: CASSFDSSYNSPLHF. The CDR3 DNA sequence: TGTGCCAGCAGTTTCGACAGCTCCTATAATTCACCCCTCCACTTT.

In its sample, this clonotype was seen many times. This chain links TRBV7-9 with TRBJ2-7; D gene unclear. This CDR3 contains 15 residues. Germline-derived CDR1 and CDR2 are SEHNR and FQNEAQ (reference sequence). V lost 4 bases, J lost 2 bases, and 15 bases lay in between. This CDR3 reads CASSSAVVEAYEQYF. CDR3 bases: TGTGCCAGCAGCTCGGCTGTAGTTGAGGCCTACGAGCAGTACTTC. Using reference TRBV7-9 and TRBJ2-7 for the parts outside the CDR3, the full variable domain is DTGVSQNPRHKITKRGQNVTFRCDPISEHNRLYWYRQTLGQGPEFLTYFQNEAQLEKSRLLSDRFSAERPKGSFSTLEIQRTEQGDSAMYLCASSSAVVEAYEQYFGPGTRLTVT.

Points on this clonotype: This may come from a read error, since a much larger clone is one base off. The CDR3 loop is CASSSIRGSRTDTRYF. As DNA, the CDR3 is TGTGCCAGCAGCTCAATCAGGGGATCAAGGACAGATACGCGGTATTTT. V usage is TRBV5-6 and J usage is TRBJ2-3; D is perhaps TRBD1 (6 bases). Germline V gene sequence: CDR1 SGHDT, CDR2 YYEEEE. This CDR3 comprises 16 residues.

This clonotype was counted many times. The J gene is TRBJ2-5, the V gene TRBV7-3; TRBD2 aligns across 8 bases. The CDR3 loop spans 15 amino acids. With V trimmed by 5 bases and J by 4 bases, 9 bases remained unmatched. CDR1 SGHTA and CDR2 FQGTGA come from the germline V gene. In nucleotides, the CDR3 is TGTGCCAGCAGCCCCCGTCCGGGGGGGCCAGAGACCCAGTACTTC. Translating it yields CASSPRPGGPETQYF.